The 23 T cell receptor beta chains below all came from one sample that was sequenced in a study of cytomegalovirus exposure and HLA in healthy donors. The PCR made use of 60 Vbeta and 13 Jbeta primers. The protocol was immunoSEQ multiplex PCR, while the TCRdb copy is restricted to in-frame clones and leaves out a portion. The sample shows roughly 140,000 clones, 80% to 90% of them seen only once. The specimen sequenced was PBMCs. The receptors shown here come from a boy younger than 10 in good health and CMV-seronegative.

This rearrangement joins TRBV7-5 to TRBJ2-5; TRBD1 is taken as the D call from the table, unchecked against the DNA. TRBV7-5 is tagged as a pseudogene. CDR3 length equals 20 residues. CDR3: CARSLASGVWVAAGPETQYF. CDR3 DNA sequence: TGTGCCAGAAGCTTAGCCTCAGGAGTCTGGGTAGCAGCAGGGCCAGAGACCCAGTACTTC.

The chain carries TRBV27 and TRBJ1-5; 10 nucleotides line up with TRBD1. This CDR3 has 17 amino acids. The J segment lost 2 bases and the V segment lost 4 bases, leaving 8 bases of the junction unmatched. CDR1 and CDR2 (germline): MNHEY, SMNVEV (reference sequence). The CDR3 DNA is TGTGCCAGCAGTTCCGGGACAGGGGTCCGGGGCAATCAGCCCCAGCATTTT. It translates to CASSSGTGVRGNQPQHF.

In DNA form, the CDR3 reads TGTGCCAGCAGTTACGGGGACAGATTAACCGGGGAGCTGTTTTTT. Translated: CASSYGDRLTGELFF. The chain couples TRBV6-5 to TRBJ2-2; TRBD1 agrees at 7 bases. V lost 2 bases to trimming and J lost 5 bases; unmatched junction nucleotides: 5. CDR1 is MNHEY and CDR2 is SVGAGI in the germline V gene. The CDR3 has 15 residues.

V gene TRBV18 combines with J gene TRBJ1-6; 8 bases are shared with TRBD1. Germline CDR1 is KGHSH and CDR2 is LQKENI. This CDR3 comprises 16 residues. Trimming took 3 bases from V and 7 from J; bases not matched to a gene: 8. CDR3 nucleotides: TGTGCCAGCTCACCGACAGGGGCCCCCATCAATTCACCCCTCCACTTT. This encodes CASSPTGAPINSPLHF.

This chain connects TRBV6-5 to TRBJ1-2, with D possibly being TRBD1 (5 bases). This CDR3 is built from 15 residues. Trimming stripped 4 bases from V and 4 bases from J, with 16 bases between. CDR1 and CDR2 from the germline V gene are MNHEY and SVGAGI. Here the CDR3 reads CASSWSGVALYGYTF. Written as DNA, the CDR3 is TGTGCCAGCAGTTGGTCGGGGGTTGCCCTCTATGGCTACACCTTC.

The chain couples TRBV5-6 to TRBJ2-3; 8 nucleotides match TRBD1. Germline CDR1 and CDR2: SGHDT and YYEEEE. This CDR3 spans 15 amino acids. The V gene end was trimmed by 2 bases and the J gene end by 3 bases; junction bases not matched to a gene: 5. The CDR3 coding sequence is TGTGCCAGCAGCTTACTGACAGGGGAAACAGATACGCAGTATTTT. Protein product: CASSLLTGETDTQYF.

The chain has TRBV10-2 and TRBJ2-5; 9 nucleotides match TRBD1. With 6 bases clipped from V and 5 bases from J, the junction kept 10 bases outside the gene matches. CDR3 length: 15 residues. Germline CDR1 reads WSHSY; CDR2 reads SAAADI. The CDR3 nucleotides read TGCGCCAGCAGCGACTGGGACAGGGTAGGGGAGACCCAGTACTTC. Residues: CASSDWDRVGETQYF.

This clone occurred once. CDR3: CASSIDTGTGTVLGYTF. CDR3 nucleotide sequence: TGTGCCAGTAGTATCGATACCGGGACAGGGACGGTGCTGGGCTACACCTTC. This chain connects TRBV19 to TRBJ1-2; 9 bases are a match to TRBD1. This CDR3 region has 17 residues. Unmatched junction bases numbered 16, after V lost 3 bases and J lost 8 bases. Looked up from germline, CDR1 is LNHDA and CDR2 is SQIVND (reference sequence). Looking up the rest from reference TRBV19 and TRBJ1-2 gives the full variable domain: DGGITQSPKYLFRKEGQNVTLSCEQNLNHDAMYWYRQDPGQGLRLIYYSQIVNDFQKGDIAEGYSVSREKKESFPLTVTSAQKNPTAFYLCASSIDTGTGTVLGYTFGSGTRLTVV.

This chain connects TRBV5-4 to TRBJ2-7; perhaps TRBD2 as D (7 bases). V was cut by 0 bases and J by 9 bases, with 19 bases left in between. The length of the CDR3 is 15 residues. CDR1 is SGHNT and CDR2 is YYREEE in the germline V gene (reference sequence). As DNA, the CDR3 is TGTGCCAGCAGCTTGGATAACAGGGCGCCGGGGGGGCAGTACTTC. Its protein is CASSLDNRAPGGQYF.

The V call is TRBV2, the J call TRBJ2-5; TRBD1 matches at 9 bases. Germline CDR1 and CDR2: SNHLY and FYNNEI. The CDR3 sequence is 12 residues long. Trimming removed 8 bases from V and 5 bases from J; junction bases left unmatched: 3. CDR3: CASEQGAETQYF. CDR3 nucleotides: TGTGCCAGCGAACAGGGGGCTGAGACCCAGTACTTC.

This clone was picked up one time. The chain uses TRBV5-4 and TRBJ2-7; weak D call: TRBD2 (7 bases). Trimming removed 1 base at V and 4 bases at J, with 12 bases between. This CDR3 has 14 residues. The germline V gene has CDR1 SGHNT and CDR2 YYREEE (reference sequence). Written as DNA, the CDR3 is TGTGCCAGCAGCTTGAGGGGGGGCGTTTACGAGCAGTACTTC. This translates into CASSLRGGVYEQYF. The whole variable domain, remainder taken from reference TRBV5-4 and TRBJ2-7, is ETGVTQSPTHLIKTRGQQVTLRCSSQSGHNTVSWYQQALGQGPQFIFQYYREEENGRGNFPPRFSGLQFPNYSSELNVNALELDDSALYLCASSLRGGVYEQYFGPGTRLTVT.

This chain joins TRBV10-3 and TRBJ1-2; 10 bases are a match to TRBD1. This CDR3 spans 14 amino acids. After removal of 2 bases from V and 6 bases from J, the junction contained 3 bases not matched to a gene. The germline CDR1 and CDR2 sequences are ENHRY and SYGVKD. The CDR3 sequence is CAISEGQGGNGYTF. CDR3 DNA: TGTGCCATCAGTGAGGGACAGGGGGGAAATGGCTACACCTTC.

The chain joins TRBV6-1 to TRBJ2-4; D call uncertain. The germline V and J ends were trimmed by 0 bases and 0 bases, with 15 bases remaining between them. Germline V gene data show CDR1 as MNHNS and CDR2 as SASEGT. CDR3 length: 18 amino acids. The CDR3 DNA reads TGTGCCAGCAGTGAAGCGGCGGTTGCACCCCTAGCCAAAAACATTCAGTACTTC. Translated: CASSEAAVAPLAKNIQYF.

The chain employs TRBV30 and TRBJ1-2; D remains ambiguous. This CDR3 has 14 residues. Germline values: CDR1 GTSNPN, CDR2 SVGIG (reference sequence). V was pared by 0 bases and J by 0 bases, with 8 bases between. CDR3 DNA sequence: TGTGCCTGGAGTGTGAGAGGAACTAACTATGGCTACACCTTC. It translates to CAWSVRGTNYGYTF.

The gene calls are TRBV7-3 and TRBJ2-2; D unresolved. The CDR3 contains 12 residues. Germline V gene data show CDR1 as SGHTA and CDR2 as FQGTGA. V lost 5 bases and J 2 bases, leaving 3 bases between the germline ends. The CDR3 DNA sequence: TGTGCCAGCAGCCTAAACACCGGGGAGCTGTTTTTT. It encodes CASSLNTGELFF.

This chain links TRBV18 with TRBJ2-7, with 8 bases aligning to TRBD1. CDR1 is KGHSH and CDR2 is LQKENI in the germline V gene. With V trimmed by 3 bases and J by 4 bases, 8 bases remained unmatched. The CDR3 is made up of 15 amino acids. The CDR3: CASSPTTGEPYEQYF. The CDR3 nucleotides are TGTGCCAGCTCACCGACGACAGGGGAACCTTACGAGCAGTACTTC.

CDR3 coding DNA: TGCAGCGTTGAAGTTCACAGGACTACCTACGAGCAGTACTTC. Its protein is CSVEVHRTTYEQYF. This rearrangement joins TRBV29-1 to TRBJ2-7; TRBD2 might be the D (6 bases). The CDR3 is 14 amino acids. The V gene's germline CDR1 is SQVTM and CDR2 ANQGSEA. V was pared by 1 base and J by 2 bases, with 12 bases between.

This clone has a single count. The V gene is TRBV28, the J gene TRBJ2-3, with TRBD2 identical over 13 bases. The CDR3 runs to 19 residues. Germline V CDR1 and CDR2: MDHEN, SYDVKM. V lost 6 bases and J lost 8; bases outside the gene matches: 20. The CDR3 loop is CASRDPGLAGRLGFGTQYF. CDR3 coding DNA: TGTGCCAGCAGAGACCCGGGACTAGCGGGACGTTTGGGGTTTGGTACGCAGTATTTT.

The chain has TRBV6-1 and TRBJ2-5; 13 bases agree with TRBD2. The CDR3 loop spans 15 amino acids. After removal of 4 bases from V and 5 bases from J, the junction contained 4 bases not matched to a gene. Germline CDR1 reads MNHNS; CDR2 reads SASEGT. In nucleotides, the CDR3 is TGTGCCAGCAGTGCACTAGCGGGGGGGCACGAGACCCAGTACTTC. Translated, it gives CASSALAGGHETQYF.

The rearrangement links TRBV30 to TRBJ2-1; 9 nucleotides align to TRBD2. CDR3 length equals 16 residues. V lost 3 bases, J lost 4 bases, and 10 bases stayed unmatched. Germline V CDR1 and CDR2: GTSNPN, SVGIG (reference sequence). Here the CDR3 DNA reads TGTGCCTGGAGGGAAACCATAGCGGGGGTATACAATGAGCAGTTCTTC. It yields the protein CAWRETIAGVYNEQFF.

The CDR3 region is CASSYLPSNYGYTF. The CDR3 bases are TGTGCCAGCAGTTATCTCCCGTCCAACTATGGCTACACCTTC. V usage is TRBV6-6 and J usage is TRBJ1-2, with D unresolved. Trimming stripped 3 bases from V and 2 bases from J, with 10 bases between. Germline values: CDR1 MNHNY, CDR2 SVGAGI (reference sequence). The CDR3 spans 14 residues.

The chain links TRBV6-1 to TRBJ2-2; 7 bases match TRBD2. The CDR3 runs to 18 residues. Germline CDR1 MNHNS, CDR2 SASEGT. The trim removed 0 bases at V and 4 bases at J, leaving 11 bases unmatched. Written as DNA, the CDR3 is TGTGCCAGCAGTGAAGCCGGGGACGGGAGGATCCGCACCGGGGAGCTGTTTTTT. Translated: CASSEAGDGRIRTGELFF.

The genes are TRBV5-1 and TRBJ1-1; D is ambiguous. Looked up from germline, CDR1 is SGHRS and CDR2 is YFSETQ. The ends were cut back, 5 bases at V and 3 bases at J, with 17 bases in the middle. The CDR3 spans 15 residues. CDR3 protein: CASRGLTALDTEAFF. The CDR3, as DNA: TGCGCCAGCAGGGGCCTTACAGCTTTGGACACTGAAGCTTTCTTT.